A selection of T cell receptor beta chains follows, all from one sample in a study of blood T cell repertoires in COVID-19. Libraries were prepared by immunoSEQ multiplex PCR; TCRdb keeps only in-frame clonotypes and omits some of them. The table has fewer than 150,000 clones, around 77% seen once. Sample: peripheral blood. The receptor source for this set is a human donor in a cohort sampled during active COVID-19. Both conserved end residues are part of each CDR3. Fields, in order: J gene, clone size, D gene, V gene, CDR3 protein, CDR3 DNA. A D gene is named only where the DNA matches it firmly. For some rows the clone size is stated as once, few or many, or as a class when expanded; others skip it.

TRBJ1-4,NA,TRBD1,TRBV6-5,CASSYFNRGNEKLFF,TGTGCCAGCAGTTACTTCAACAGGGGGAATGAAAAACTGTTTTTT
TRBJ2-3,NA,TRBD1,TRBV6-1,CASSDEYTGATDTQYF,TGTGCCAGCAGTGATGAATACACAGGGGCCACAGATACGCAGTATTTT
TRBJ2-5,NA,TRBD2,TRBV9,CASGEGLSLQETQYF,TGTGCCAGCGGGGAGGGCCTCTCCCTCCAAGAGACCCAGTACTTC
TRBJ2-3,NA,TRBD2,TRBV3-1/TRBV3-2,CASRWGGVGTDTQYF,TGTGCCAGCAGATGGGGGGGGGTCGGCACAGATACGCAGTATTTT
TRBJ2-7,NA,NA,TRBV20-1,CSASARGGHEQYF,TGCAGTGCTAGTGCCAGGGGCGGGCACGAGCAGTACTTC
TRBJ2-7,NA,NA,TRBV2,CASSTGQFSLSYEQYF,TGTGCCAGCAGTACCGGACAATTCTCCCTCTCCTACGAGCAGTACTTC
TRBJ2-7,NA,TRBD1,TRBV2,CASSDRAGGFHEQYF,TGTGCCAGCAGTGATAGGGCAGGGGGCTTCCACGAGCAGTACTTC
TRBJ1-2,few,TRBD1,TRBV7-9,CASSPTQGENGYTF,TGTGCCAGCAGCCCGACACAGGGGGAGAATGGCTACACCTTC
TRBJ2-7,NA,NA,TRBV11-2,CASSLGGQRYEQYF,TGTGCCAGCAGCTTAGGAGGACAAAGATACGAGCAGTACTTC
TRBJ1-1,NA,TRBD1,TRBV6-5,CASRRDRGTEAFF,TGTGCCAGCAGACGGGACAGGGGAACTGAAGCTTTCTTT
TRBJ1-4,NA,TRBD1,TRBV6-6,CASSEPGQPNEKLFF,TGTGCCAGCAGCGAACCGGGACAGCCTAATGAAAAACTGTTTTTT
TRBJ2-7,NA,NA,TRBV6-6,CASRRGAGSYEQYF,TGTGCCAGCAGACGGGGGGCCGGCTCCTACGAGCAGTACTTC
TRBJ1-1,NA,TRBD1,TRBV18,CASSPGTGGWTEAFF,TGTGCCAGCTCACCCGGGACAGGGGGTTGGACTGAAGCTTTCTTT
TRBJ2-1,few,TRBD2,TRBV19,CASSWTSGGAREQFF,TGTGCCAGTAGTTGGACTAGCGGGGGGGCACGTGAGCAGTTCTTC
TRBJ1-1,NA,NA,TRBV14,CASSRGGSTEAFF,TGTGCCAGCAGCAGGGGGGGGAGCACTGAAGCTTTCTTT
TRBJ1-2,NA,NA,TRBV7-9,CASSSRGPNYGYTF,TGTGCCAGCAGCTCCCGTGGGCCTAACTATGGCTACACCTTC
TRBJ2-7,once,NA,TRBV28,CASSFRYEQYF,TGTGCCAGCAGTTTCCGCTACGAGCAGTACTTC
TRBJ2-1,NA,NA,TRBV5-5,CASSFRQASSYNEQFF,TGTGCCAGCAGCTTCCGACAGGCGAGCTCCTACAATGAGCAGTTCTTC
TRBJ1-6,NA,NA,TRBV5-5,CASSTRDLLNSPLHF,TGTGCCAGCAGCACCCGGGACTTACTAAATTCACCCCTCCACTTT
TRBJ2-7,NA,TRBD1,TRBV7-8,CASSLEGTGGIYPLYF,TGTGCCAGCAGCTTAGAGGGGACAGGGGGCATCTATCCTCTGTACTTC
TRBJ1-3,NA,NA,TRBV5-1,CASSSKPGEPGNTIYF,TGCGCCAGCAGTTCCAAACCAGGGGAACCTGGAAACACCATATATTTT
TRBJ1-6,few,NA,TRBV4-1,CASSHPTGQRNSPLHF,TGCGCCAGCAGCCATCCCACTGGACAGAGAAATTCACCCCTCCACTTT
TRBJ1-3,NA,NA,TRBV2,CASILNARTGNTIYF,TGTGCCAGCATCCTGAACGCCAGAACTGGAAACACCATATATTTT
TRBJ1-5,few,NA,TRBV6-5,CASSYSMRARQPQHF,TGTGCCAGCAGTTACTCGATGAGGGCGCGTCAGCCCCAGCATTTT
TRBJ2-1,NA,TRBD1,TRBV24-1,CAIQPTGTGGFEQFF,TGTGCCATCCAGCCTACTGGGACAGGGGGCTTTGAGCAGTTCTTC
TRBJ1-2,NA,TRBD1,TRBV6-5,CASSHRDRGSYGYTF,TGTGCCAGCAGTCACCGGGACAGGGGATCCTATGGCTACACCTTC
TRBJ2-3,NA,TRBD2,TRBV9,CASSVIGTSGGLRTDTQYF,TGTGCCAGCAGCGTCATAGGGACTAGCGGGGGGTTGAGGACAGATACGCAGTATTTT
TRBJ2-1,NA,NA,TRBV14,CASSQLNSNEQFF,TGTGCCAGCAGCCAATTGAATAGCAATGAGCAGTTCTTC
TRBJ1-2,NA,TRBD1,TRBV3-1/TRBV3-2,CASSQGDRGLGYTF,TGTGCCAGCAGCCAAGGAGACAGGGGGCTCGGCTACACCTTC
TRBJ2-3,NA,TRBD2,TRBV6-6,CASRTPGLGEDTQYF,TGTGCCAGCAGGACTCCGGGACTAGGGGAAGATACGCAGTATTTT
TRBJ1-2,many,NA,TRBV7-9,CASRGTANYGYTF,TGTGCCAGCAGAGGCACAGCTAACTATGGCTACACCTTC
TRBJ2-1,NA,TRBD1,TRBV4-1,CASSPVRGRNEQFF,TGCGCCAGCAGCCCCGTTAGGGGGCGCAATGAGCAGTTCTTC
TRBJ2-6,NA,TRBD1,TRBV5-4,CASTNRGGGANVLTF,TGTGCCAGCACTAACAGGGGTGGTGGGGCCAACGTCCTGACTTTC
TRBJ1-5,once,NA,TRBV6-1,CASSDAPGQKNQPQHF,TGTGCCAGCAGTGACGCTCCGGGACAAAAGAATCAGCCCCAGCATTTT
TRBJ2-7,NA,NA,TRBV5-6,CASSLTGSSYEQYF,TGTGCCAGCAGCCTGACGGGGAGCTCCTACGAGCAGTACTTC
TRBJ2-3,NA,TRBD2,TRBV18,CASSPGLAAPGNTQYF,TGTGCCAGCTCACCAGGGCTAGCGGCCCCTGGGAATACGCAGTATTTT
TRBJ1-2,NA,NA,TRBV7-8,CASSLGDSPHYGYTF,TGTGCCAGCAGCTTAGGCGACAGCCCCCACTATGGCTACACCTTC
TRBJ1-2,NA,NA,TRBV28,CASSPSENYGYTF,TGTGCCAGCAGTCCCTCCGAGAACTATGGCTACACCTTC
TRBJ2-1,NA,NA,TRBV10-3,CAISGEKRGRFNNEQFF,TGTGCCATCAGTGGGGAAAAAAGGGGCAGGTTCAACAATGAGCAGTTCTTC
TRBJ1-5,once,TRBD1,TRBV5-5,CASSWGTGRSNQPQHF,TGTGCCAGCAGCTGGGGGACAGGACGGAGCAATCAGCCCCAGCATTTT
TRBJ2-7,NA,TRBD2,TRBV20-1,CSASSGGANEQYF,TGCAGTGCTAGTAGCGGGGGGGCCAACGAGCAGTACTTC
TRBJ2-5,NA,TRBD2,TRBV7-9,CASSLARGDYGETQYF,TGTGCCAGCAGCTTAGCGAGAGGGGACTATGGCGAGACCCAGTACTTC
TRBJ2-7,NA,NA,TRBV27,CASSVRVGPYEQYF,TGTGCCAGCAGCGTCAGGGTGGGGCCCTACGAGCAGTACTTC
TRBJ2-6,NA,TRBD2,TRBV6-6,CASSGGGAGANVLTF,TGTGCCAGCAGTGGGGGGGGAGCTGGGGCCAACGTCCTGACTTTC
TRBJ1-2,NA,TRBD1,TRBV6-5,CAIRPWTGDYGYTF,TGTGCCATCCGTCCTTGGACAGGCGACTATGGCTACACCTTC
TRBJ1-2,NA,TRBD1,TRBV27,CASRSQGAYGYTF,TGTGCCAGCAGGTCTCAGGGGGCCTATGGCTACACCTTC
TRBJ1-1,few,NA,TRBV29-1,CSAAGGGTEAFF,TGCAGCGCCGCGGGGGGAGGGACTGAAGCTTTCTTT
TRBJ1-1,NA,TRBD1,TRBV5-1,CASSLTGALNTEAFF,TGCGCCAGCAGCTTGACAGGGGCCTTAAACACTGAAGCTTTCTTT